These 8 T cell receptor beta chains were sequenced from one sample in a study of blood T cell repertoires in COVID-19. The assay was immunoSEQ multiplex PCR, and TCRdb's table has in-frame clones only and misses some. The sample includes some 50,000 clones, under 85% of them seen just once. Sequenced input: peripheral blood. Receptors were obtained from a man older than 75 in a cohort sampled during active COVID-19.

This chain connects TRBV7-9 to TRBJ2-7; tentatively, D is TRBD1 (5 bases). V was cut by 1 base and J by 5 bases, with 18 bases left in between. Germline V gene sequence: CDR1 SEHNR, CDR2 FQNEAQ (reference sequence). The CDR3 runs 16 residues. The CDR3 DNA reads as TGTGCCAGCAGCTTAGGTGGGGCCGGGCGGTCGGACGAGCAGTACTTC. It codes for CASSLGGAGRSDEQYF.

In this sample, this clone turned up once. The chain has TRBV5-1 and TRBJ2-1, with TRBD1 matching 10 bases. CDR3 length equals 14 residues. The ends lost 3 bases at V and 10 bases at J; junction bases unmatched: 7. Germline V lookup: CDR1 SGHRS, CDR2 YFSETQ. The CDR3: CASSSRDRGLEQFF. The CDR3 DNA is TGCGCCAGCAGCTCCCGGGACAGGGGTTTAGAGCAGTTCTTC.

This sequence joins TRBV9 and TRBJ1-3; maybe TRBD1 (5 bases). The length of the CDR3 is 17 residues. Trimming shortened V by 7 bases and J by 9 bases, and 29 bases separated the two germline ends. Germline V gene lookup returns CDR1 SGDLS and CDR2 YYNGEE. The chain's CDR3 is CASGRNVTNSLRGTIYF. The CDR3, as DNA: TGTGCCAGCGGGCGGAACGTTACAAACAGCTTAAGGGGCACCATATATTTT.

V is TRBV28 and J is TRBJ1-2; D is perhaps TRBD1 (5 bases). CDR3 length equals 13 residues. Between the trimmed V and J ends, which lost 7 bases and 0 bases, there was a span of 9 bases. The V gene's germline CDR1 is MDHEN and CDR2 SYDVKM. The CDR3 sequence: CASMDTANYGYTF. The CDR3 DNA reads TGTGCCAGCATGGACACTGCTAACTATGGCTACACCTTC.

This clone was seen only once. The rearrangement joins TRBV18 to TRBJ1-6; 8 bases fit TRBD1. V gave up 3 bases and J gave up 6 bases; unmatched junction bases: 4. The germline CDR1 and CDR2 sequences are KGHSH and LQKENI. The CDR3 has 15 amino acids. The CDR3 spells CASSPETGANSPLHF. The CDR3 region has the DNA TGTGCCAGCTCACCTGAGACAGGGGCTAATTCACCCCTCCACTTT.

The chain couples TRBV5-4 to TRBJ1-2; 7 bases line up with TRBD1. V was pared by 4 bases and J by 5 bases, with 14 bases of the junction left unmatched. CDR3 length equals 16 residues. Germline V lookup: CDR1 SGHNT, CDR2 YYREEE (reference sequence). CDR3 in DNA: TGTGCCAGCAGCCCGGGGCGTATGGAACAGGGGTATGGCTACACCTTC. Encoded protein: CASSPGRMEQGYGYTF. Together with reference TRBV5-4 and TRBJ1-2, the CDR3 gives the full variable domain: ETGVTQSPTHLIKTRGQQVTLRCSSQSGHNTVSWYQQALGQGPQFIFQYYREEENGRGNFPPRFSGLQFPNYSSELNVNALELDDSALYLCASSPGRMEQGYGYTFGSGTRLTVV.

The DNA for the CDR3 is TGTGCCAGCAGCGTAGAGGCCGGGGGGATCTACTACGAGCAGTACTTC. Amino acid sequence: CASSVEAGGIYYEQYF. V and J are TRBV9 and TRBJ2-7, with 7 bases fitting TRBD2. Germline CDR1 and CDR2: SGDLS and YYNGEE. The V gene end was trimmed by 0 bases and the J gene end by 3 bases; junction bases not matched to a gene: 9. This CDR3 spans 16 amino acids.

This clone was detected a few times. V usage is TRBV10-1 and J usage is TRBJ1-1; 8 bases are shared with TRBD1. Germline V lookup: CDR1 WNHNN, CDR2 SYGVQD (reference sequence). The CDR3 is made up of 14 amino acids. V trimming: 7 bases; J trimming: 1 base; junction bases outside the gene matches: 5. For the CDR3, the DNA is TGCGCCAGCAATCCAGGGGGCCGGAACACTGAAGCTTTCTTT. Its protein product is CASNPGGRNTEAFF.